The TCR beta chain described here comes from a study of cytomegalovirus exposure and HLA in healthy donors. General study results and limits: The study put 150 or so TCR beta chains on its list as cytomegalovirus-associated. Prediction of most subjects' HLA-A and HLA-B alleles by TCR beta sequences was reportedly accurate. Rarity characterized most TCR sequences, yet some public TCRs appeared in many donors.

CDR3 size: 16 residues. Germline trimming cut 0 bases from V and 5 bases from J; bases unmatched to any gene: 9. Germline lookup yields CDR1 LNHDA and CDR2 SQIVND (reference sequence). Vbeta (60) and Jbeta (13) primers were used in the PCR. Data came from immunoSEQ multiplex PCR; TCRdb stores just in-frame clones and leaves some out. The sample lists 150,000 to 200,000 clones, roughly 80% occurring once. Comment on this clone: Its antigen is not identified.

The sequence was obtained from a woman between 40 and 55 years old in good health and CMV-seropositive. The rearrangement uses TRBV19 and TRBJ2-5; TRBD2 agrees at 7 bases. Sequenced material: PBMCs. This CDR3 reads CASSIDPTQGGETQYF. In DNA form, the CDR3 reads TGTGCCAGTAGTATAGACCCGACCCAGGGAGGGGAGACCCAGTACTTC.